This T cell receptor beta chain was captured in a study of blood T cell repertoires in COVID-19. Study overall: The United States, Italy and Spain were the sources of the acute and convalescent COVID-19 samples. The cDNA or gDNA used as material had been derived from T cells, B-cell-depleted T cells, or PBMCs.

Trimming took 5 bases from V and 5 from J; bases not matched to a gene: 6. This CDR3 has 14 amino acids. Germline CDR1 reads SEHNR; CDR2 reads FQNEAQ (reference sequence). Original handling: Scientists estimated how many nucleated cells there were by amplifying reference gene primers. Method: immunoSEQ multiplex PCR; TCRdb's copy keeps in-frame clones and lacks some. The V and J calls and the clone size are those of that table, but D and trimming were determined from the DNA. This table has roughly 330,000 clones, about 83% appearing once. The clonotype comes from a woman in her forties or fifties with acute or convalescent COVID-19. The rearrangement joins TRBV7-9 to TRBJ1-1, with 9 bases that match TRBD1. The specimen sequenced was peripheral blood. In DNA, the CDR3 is TGTGCCAGCAGCACCAACAGGGGGCAGACTGAAGCTTTCTTT. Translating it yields CASSTNRGQTEAFF.